This TCR beta chain was sequenced for a study of T cell changes during pregnancy in multiple sclerosis. Data came from immunoSEQ multiplex PCR; TCRdb stores just in-frame clones and leaves some out. The sample lists tens of thousands of clones; 90% were seen once. This CDR3 region has 11 residues. Germline V gene lookup returns CDR1 MNHNS and CDR2 SASEGT. Trimming removed 7 bases from V and 7 bases from J, with 10 bases in between. This sequence originates from a female donor in good health, enrolled as a control in a pregnancy study. The sample consisted of peripheral blood, taken in the first trimester of pregnancy. This chain links TRBV6-1 with TRBJ1-1; D is uncertain. This chain's CDR3 is CASTLRGEAFF. As DNA, the CDR3 is TGTGCCAGCACTCTCCGAGGTGAAGCTTTCTTT.